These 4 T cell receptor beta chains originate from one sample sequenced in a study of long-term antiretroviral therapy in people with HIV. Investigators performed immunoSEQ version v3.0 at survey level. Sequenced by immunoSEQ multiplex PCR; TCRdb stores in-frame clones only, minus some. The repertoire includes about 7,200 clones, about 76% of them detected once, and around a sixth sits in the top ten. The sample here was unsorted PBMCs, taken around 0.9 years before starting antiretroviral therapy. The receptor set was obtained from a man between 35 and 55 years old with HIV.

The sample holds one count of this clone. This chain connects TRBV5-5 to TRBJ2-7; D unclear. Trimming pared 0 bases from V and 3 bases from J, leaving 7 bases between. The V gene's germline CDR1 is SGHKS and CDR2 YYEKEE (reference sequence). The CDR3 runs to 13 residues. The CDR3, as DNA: TGTGCCAGCAGCTTGGAGAACTACTACGAGCAGTACTTC. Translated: CASSLENYYEQYF.

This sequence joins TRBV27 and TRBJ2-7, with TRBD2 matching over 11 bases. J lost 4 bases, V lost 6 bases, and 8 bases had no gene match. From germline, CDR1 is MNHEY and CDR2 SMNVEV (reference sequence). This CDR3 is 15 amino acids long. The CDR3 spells CASSFSGGGGYEQYF. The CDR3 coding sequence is TGTGCCAGCAGCTTTAGCGGGGGGGGTGGTTACGAGCAGTACTTC.

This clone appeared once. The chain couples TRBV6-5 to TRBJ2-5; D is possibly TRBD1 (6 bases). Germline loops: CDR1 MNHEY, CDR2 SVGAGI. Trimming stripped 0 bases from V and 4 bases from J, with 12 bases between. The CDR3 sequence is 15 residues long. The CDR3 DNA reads TGTGCCAGCAGTTACTCGTTTAACAGGGTAGAGACCCAGTACTTC. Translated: CASSYSFNRVETQYF.

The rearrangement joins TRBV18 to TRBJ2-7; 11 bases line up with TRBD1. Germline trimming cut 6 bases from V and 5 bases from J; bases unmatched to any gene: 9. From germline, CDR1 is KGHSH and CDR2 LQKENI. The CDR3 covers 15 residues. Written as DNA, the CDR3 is TGTGCCAGCTCCCGTGGACAGGGGGCAAACCACGAGCAGTACTTC. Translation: CASSRGQGANHEQYF.